This TCR beta chain was recorded in a study of T cell responses to AZD1222 COVID-19 vaccine. In germline, CDR1 is MNHNS, CDR2 SASEGT. CDR3 length equals 12 residues. Deletions cut 1 base from V and 5 bases from J, with 3 bases between. Generated by immunoSEQ multiplex PCR, the TCRdb table keeps only in-frame clones and is missing some. The sample consists of 120,000 or so clones, 86% of them appearing once. Sequences were derived from peripheral blood, sampled on day 0 of AZD1222 vaccination. The rearrangement uses TRBV6-1 and TRBJ1-5, with unresolved D. The source of this sequence is an adult in good health. As DNA, the CDR3 is TGTGCCAGCAGTGAAGTTTATCAGCCCCAGCATTTT. Amino acid sequence: CASSEVYQPQHF.